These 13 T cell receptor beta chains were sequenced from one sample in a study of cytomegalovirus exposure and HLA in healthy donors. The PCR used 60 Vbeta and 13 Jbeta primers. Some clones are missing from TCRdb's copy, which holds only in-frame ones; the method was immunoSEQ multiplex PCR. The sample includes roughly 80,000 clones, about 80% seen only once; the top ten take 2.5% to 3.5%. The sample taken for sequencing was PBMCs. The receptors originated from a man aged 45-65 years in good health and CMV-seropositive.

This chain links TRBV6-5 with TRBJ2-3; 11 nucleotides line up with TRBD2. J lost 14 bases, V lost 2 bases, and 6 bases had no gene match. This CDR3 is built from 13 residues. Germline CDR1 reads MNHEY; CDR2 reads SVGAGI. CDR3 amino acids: CASSYETSGTWYF. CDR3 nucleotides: TGTGCCAGCAGTTACGAGACTAGCGGGACGTGGTATTTT.

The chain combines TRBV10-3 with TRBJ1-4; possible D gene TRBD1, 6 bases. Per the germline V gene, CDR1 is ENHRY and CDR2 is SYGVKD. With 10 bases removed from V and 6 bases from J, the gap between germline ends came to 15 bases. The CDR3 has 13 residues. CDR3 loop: CATRQDLYEKLFF. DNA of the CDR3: TGTGCCACTAGACAGGATCTATATGAAAAACTGTTTTTT.

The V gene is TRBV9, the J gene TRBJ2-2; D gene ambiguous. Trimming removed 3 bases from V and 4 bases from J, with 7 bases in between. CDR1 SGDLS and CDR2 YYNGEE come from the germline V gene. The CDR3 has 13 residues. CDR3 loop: CASSAGVTGELFF. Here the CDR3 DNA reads TGTGCCAGCAGCGCGGGTGTCACCGGGGAGCTGTTTTTT.

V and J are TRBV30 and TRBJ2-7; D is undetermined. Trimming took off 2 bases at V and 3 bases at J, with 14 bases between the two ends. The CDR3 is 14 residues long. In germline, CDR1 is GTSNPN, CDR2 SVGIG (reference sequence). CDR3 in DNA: TGTGCCTGGAGTAGAAGCATCGGAGTCTACGAGCAGTACTTC. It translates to CAWSRSIGVYEQYF.

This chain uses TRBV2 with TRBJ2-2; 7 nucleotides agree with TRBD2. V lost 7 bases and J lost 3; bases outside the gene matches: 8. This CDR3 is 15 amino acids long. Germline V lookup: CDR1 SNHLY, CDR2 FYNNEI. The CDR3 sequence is CASTMGRVDTGELFF. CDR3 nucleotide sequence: TGTGCCAGCACTATGGGGAGGGTTGACACCGGGGAGCTGTTTTTT.

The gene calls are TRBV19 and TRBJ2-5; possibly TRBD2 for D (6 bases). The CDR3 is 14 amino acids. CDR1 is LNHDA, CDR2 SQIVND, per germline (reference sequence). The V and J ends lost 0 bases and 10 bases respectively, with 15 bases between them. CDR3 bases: TGTGCCAGTAGTATAGATAAAGGGACTCCGGGCCAGTACTTC. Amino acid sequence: CASSIDKGTPGQYF.

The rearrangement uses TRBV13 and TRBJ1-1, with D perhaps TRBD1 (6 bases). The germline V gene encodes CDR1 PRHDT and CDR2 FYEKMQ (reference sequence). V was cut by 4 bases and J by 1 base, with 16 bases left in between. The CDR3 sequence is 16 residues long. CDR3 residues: CASSYGNRAGNTEAFF. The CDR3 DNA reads TGTGCCAGCAGCTACGGAAACAGGGCCGGGAACACTGAAGCTTTCTTT.

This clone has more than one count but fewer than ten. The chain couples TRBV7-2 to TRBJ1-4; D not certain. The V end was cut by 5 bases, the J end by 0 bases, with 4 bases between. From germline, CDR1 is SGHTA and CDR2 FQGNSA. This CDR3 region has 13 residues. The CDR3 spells CTSSRSTNEKLFF. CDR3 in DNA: TGTACCAGCAGCCGGTCAACTAATGAAAAACTGTTTTTT.

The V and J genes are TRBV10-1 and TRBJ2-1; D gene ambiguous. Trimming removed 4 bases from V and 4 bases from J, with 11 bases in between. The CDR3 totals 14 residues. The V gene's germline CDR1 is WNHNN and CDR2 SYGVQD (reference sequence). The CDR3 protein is CASSGSERYNEQFF. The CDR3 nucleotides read TGCGCCAGCAGTGGGTCAGAGAGGTACAATGAGCAGTTCTTC.

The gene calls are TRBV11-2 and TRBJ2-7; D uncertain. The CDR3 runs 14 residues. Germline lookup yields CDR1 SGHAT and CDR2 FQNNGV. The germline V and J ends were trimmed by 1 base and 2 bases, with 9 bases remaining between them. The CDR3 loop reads CASSLGMATYEQYF. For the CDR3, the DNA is TGTGCCAGCAGCTTAGGTATGGCCACCTACGAGCAGTACTTC.

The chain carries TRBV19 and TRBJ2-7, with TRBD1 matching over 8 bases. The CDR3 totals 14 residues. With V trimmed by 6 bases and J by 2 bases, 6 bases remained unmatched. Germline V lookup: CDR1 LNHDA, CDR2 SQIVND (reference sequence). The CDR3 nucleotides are TGTGCCAGTAGCCCGGGACAGGCTCCCTACGAGCAGTACTTC. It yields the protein CASSPGQAPYEQYF.

The DNA for the CDR3 is TGTGCCAGCAGCTTAAGGACAGGGGGCGAGGATGACGAGACCCAGTACTTC. It yields the protein CASSLRTGGEDDETQYF. The V gene is TRBV11-2, the J gene TRBJ2-5; TRBD1 agrees at 11 bases. The germline V gene encodes CDR1 SGHAT and CDR2 FQNNGV. CDR3 length: 17 residues. V shed 2 bases and J 5 bases; nucleotides not matched to a gene: 10.

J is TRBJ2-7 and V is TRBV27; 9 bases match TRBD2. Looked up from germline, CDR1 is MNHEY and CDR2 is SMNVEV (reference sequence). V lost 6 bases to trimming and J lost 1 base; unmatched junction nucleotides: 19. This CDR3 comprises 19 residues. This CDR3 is CASRGPASTRLAESYEQYF. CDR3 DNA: TGTGCCAGCAGAGGTCCCGCCTCCACCCGACTAGCGGAGTCCTACGAGCAGTACTTC.